This T cell receptor (beta chain) was sequenced for a study of T-cell memory formation after mild COVID-19. TCRdb analysed the 5' RACE reads with MiXCR anew, one entry per CDR3 protein. The sample has around 300,000 distinct CDR3 sequences, approximately 19% seen once. Germline V gene lookup returns CDR1 SEHNR and CDR2 FQNEAQ (reference sequence). The V end was cut by 4 bases, the J end by 7 bases, with 16 bases between. The CDR3 covers 14 residues. Material: PBMCs or a T cell subset sorted from them (not recorded which). The chain recombines TRBV7-9 with TRBJ1-1; no reliable D call. The receptor was derived from a man aged 18 to 35 who had mild COVID-19 (a few samples of this study predate the infection). Cell type and time point are not known. The CDR3 region has the DNA TGTGCCAGCAGCTCCGCCGAACGACGGGGTGAAGCTTTCTTT. It encodes CASSSAERRGEAFF.